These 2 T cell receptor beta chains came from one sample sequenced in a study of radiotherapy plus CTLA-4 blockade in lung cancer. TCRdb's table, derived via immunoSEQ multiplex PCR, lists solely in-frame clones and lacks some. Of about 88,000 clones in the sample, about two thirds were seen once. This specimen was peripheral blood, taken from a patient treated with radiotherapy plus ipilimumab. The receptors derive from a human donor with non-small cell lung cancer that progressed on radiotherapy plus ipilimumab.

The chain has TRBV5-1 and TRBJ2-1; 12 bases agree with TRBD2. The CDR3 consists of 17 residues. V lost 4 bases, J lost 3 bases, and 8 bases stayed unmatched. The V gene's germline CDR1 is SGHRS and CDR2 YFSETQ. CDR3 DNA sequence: TGCGCCAGCAGCCCAACTAGCGGGAGGTCGGGCTACAATGAGCAGTTCTTC. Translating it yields CASSPTSGRSGYNEQFF.

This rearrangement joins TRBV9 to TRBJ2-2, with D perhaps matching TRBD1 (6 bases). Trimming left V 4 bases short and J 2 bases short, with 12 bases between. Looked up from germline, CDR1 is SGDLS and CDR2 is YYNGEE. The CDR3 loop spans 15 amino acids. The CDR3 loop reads CASSLQGYNTGELFF. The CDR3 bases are TGTGCCAGCAGCTTACAGGGTTACAACACCGGGGAGCTGTTTTTT.